This TCR beta chain was profiled in a study of blood T cell repertoires in COVID-19. The wider study: The study drew acute and convalescent COVID-19 samples from the United States, Italy and Spain.

CDR1 and CDR2 (germline): SGHRS, YFSETQ. The CDR3 consists of 15 residues. The J segment lost 3 bases and the V segment lost 0 bases, leaving 3 bases of the junction unmatched. How the authors handled the data: Amplification of reference gene primers provided the estimated nucleated cell counts. TCRdb keeps only in-frame clones here, not all; method: immunoSEQ multiplex PCR. V and J calls and clone size are copied from that table; D and trimming were computed from the DNA. The table lists over 200,000 clones, about 90% of them singletons. The TCR sequence derives from a man aged 25-45 years with acute or convalescent COVID-19. The genes are TRBV5-1 and TRBJ2-3; TRBD2 agrees at 8 bases. Sequencing was performed on peripheral blood. The CDR3 region is CASSLAGRGTDTQYF. The DNA for the CDR3 is TGCGCCAGCAGCTTGGCCGGGAGGGGGACAGATACGCAGTATTTT.